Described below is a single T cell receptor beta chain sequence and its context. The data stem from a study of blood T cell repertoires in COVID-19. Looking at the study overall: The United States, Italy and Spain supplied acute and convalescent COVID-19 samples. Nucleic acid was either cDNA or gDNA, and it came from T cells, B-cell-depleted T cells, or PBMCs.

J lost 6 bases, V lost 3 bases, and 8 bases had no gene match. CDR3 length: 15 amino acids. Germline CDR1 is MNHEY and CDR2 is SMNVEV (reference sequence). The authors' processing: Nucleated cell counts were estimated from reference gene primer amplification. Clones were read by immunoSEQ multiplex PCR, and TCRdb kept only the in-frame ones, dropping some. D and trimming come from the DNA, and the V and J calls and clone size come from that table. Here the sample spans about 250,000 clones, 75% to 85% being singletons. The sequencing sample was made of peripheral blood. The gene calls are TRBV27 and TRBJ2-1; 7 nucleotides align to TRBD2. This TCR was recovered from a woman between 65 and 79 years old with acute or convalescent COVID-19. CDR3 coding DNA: TGTGCCAGCAGTTTTGGGACTACCTCGGCCAATGAGCAGTTCTTC. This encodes CASSFGTTSANEQFF.